The TCR beta chain described here comes from a study of blood T cell repertoires in COVID-19. Germline V gene lookup returns CDR1 LGHDT and CDR2 YNNKEL (reference sequence). The CDR3 is made up of 13 amino acids. V was cut by 4 bases and J by 3 bases, with 9 bases left in between. Clones were sequenced by immunoSEQ multiplex PCR, and TCRdb holds only the in-frame ones, with some missing. Among approximately 80,000 clones, approximately 85% were seen once, and the ten largest hold approximately 2.8%. This clonotype was sampled from a woman over 75 with COVID-19, enrolled during active disease. The rearrangement uses TRBV3-1 (or the pseudogene TRBV3-2) and TRBJ1-1, with a possible D match to TRBD1 (6 bases). Material: peripheral blood. CDR3 in amino acids: CASSPDSHTEAFF. The CDR3 DNA reads as TGTGCCAGCAGCCCGGACAGCCACACTGAAGCTTTCTTT.